The present T cell receptor beta chain was sequenced within a study of radiation and T cells in renal cell carcinoma. This sample's time point: blood 2 weeks post-SBRT. Stated treatment: 15 Gy SBRT to primary tumor, nephrectomy 4 weeks later. Serial blood draws occurred at baseline and 2 and 4 weeks post-SBRT. Clear cell pathology was present in this patient's renal cell carcinoma. This clone was counted many times. Looked up from germline, CDR1 is SGHTA and CDR2 is FQGTGA. CDR3 size: 14 residues. The ends were cut back, 1 base at V and 2 bases at J, with 8 bases in the middle. Profiled with immunoSEQ multiplex PCR; TCRdb holds only in-frame clones, not every one. The sample carries around 130,000 clones, around nine tenths recorded once.

This chain links TRBV7-3 with TRBJ1-1; D is unclear. The source is a woman between 70 and 85 years old with renal cell carcinoma. Material: blood, obtained from a patient whose treatment included radiotherapy and nephrectomy. CDR3 sequence reads: CASSLMSGNTEAFF. CDR3 DNA: TGTGCCAGCAGCTTAATGTCCGGAAACACTGAAGCTTTCTTT. The complete variable domain, with remaining parts taken from reference TRBV7-3 and TRBJ1-1, reads GAGVSQTPSNKVTEKGKYVELRCDPISGHTALYWYRQSLGQGPEFLIYFQGTGAADDSGLPNDRFFAVRPEGSVSTLKIQRTERGDSAVYLCASSLMSGNTEAFFGQGTRLTVV.